A selection of T cell receptor beta chains follows, all from one sample in a study of technical replicates of blood from a handful of donors. Produced via immunoSEQ multiplex PCR; TCRdb's table is partial and in-frame only. This table has 79,000 or so clones, 95% to 98% appearing once. Sequencing used T cells isolated from PBMCs. The receptors originated from a human donor in good health. Each CDR3 is given with its conserved first and last residue. Fields, in order: CDR3 length, V gene, clone size, D gene, J gene, CDR3 protein, CDR3 DNA. The D gene is left open where the match is weak. Only part of the rows carry a size: once, few, many, or a class if the clone is expanded.

16,TRBV5-4,NA,NA,TRBJ2-5,CASSLTLVASGETQYF,TGTGCCAGCAGCTTGACCTTGGTTGCTTCAGGGGAGACCCAGTACTTC
13,TRBV19,NA,NA,TRBJ2-5,CASTDTGEETQYF,TGTGCCAGTACCGACACGGGAGAGGAGACCCAGTACTTC
16,TRBV10-3,once,NA,TRBJ1-2,CAISERDTTSSYGYTF,TGTGCCATCAGTGAAAGGGACACAACCTCCAGCTATGGCTACACCTTC
15,TRBV5-1,NA,TRBD2,TRBJ2-1,CASSSTSGRHNEQFF,TGCGCCAGCAGCTCGACTAGCGGGAGACACAATGAGCAGTTCTTC
15,TRBV4-1,once,TRBD2,TRBJ2-1,CASSQDLAGYNEQFF,TGCGCCAGCAGCCAAGATCTAGCGGGCTACAATGAGCAGTTCTTC
17,TRBV11-3,once,NA,TRBJ2-3,CASSLDHAGMGTDTQYF,TGTGCCAGCAGCTTAGATCACGCAGGCATGGGCACAGATACGCAGTATTTT
14,TRBV27,once,NA,TRBJ1-2,CASSLAGGNYGYTF,TGTGCCAGCAGTTTAGCTGGAGGGAACTATGGCTACACCTTC
13,TRBV30,NA,TRBD2,TRBJ2-7,CAWGSGSSYEQYF,TGTGCCTGGGGTAGCGGGAGCTCCTACGAGCAGTACTTC
14,TRBV11-2,NA,NA,TRBJ2-7,CASSLDPGAYEQYF,TGTGCCAGCAGCTTAGATCCCGGGGCCTACGAGCAGTACTTC
18,TRBV5-4,NA,TRBD2,TRBJ2-3,CASSLAAQSSGFTDTQYF,TGTGCCAGCAGCTTGGCCGCCCAGTCTAGCGGGTTCACAGATACGCAGTATTTT
17,TRBV4-2,NA,TRBD1,TRBJ1-4,CASSQGPRDRGWEKLFF,TGTGCCAGCAGCCAAGGCCCGAGGGACAGGGGTTGGGAAAAACTGTTTTTT
14,TRBV27,NA,NA,TRBJ1-1,CASSFFGLNTEAFF,TGTGCCAGCAGTTTTTTCGGGTTGAACACTGAAGCTTTCTTT
11,TRBV25-1,NA,NA,TRBJ2-3,CASSPLDTQYF,TGTGCCAGCAGCCCTCTTGATACGCAGTATTTT
11,TRBV6-1,NA,NA,TRBJ2-1,CASNYEGEQFF,TGTGCCAGCAACTACGAGGGTGAGCAGTTCTTC
13,TRBV9,NA,NA,TRBJ2-7,CASSVAWEDEQYF,TGTGCCAGCAGCGTAGCTTGGGAGGACGAGCAGTACTTC
15,TRBV5-1,NA,TRBD1,TRBJ1-1,CASTQTGGQPSGAFF,TGCGCCAGCACGCAAACCGGGGGACAGCCCAGCGGAGCTTTCTTT
13,TRBV27,once,NA,TRBJ2-5,CASSGVHQETQYF,TGTGCCAGTTCAGGGGTACACCAAGAGACCCAGTACTTC
16,TRBV29-1,NA,TRBD1,TRBJ1-4,CSVEDPPGTGYEKLFF,TGCAGCGTTGAAGATCCCCCCGGGACAGGGTACGAAAAACTGTTTTTT
12,TRBV29-1,NA,NA,TRBJ1-1,CSVVQGDTEAFF,TGCAGCGTTGTACAGGGAGACACTGAAGCTTTCTTT
14,TRBV29-1,few,TRBD1,TRBJ2-7,CSVGSGTGVEEQYF,TGCAGCGTTGGTTCCGGGACAGGGGTAGAGGAGCAGTACTTC
14,TRBV28,NA,NA,TRBJ2-7,CASSFYEDSYEQYF,TGTGCCAGCAGTTTCTACGAAGACTCCTACGAGCAGTACTTC
17,TRBV4-3,once,NA,TRBJ1-1,CASSQDISNAVNTEAFF,TGCGCCAGCAGCCAAGACATCAGTAATGCGGTGAACACTGAAGCTTTCTTT
13,TRBV10-3,once,NA,TRBJ1-2,CAISGHANYGYTF,TGTGCCATCAGTGGGCACGCTAACTATGGCTACACCTTC
14,TRBV7-6,NA,NA,TRBJ2-5,CASSLEVRQETQYF,TGTGCCAGCAGCTTAGAAGTCAGGCAAGAGACCCAGTACTTC
14,TRBV6-1,NA,NA,TRBJ2-7,CASSEGGNTYEQYF,TGTGCCAGCAGTGAAGGCGGGAATACCTACGAGCAGTACTTC
14,TRBV19,NA,TRBD1,TRBJ1-1,CASSQGQINTEAFF,TGTGCCAGTAGTCAGGGACAGATTAACACTGAAGCTTTCTTT
15,TRBV7-3,NA,NA,TRBJ2-3,CASSLSRGPGDTQYF,TGTGCCAGCAGCTTATCGAGAGGGCCGGGAGATACGCAGTATTTT
14,TRBV5-6,NA,TRBD1,TRBJ1-2,CASSLIGQGYGYTF,TGTGCCAGCAGCTTAATCGGACAGGGCTATGGCTACACCTTC
14,TRBV28,NA,NA,TRBJ2-7,CASSLLGLSYEQYF,TGTGCCAGCAGTTTATTGGGCCTATCCTACGAGCAGTACTTC
16,TRBV9,few,TRBD2,TRBJ2-2,CASSTPLAGAVPELFF,TGTGCCAGCAGCACCCCATTAGCGGGAGCGGTCCCGGAGCTGTTTTTT
15,TRBV27,NA,NA,TRBJ1-1,CASSLVRGGRTEAFF,TGTGCCAGCAGTTTAGTACGGGGGGGGAGGACTGAAGCTTTCTTT
14,TRBV6-5,NA,TRBD1,TRBJ2-5,CASLDRGRGETQYF,TGTGCCAGCCTGGACAGGGGGCGCGGAGAGACCCAGTACTTC
17,TRBV19,NA,TRBD1,TRBJ2-3,CASSPRDRGVLDDTQYF,TGTGCCAGTAGTCCCAGGGACAGGGGGGTCCTAGACGATACGCAGTATTTT
15,TRBV12-5,NA,NA,TRBJ2-3,CASGLTRNFADTQYF,TGTGCTAGTGGTTTGACTAGGAATTTTGCAGATACGCAGTATTTT
15,TRBV6-5,NA,TRBD2,TRBJ2-1,CASIRLAGTYNEQFF,TGTGCCAGCATCCGGCTAGCGGGCACCTACAATGAGCAGTTCTTC
13,TRBV5-1,NA,TRBD1,TRBJ2-7,CASSTDRANEQYF,TGCGCCAGCAGTACTGACAGGGCGAACGAGCAGTACTTC
17,TRBV4-2,NA,NA,TRBJ2-4,CASSGQTGPLAKNIQYF,TGTGCCAGCAGCGGGCAAACAGGGCCTTTAGCCAAAAACATTCAGTACTTC
19,TRBV4-1,NA,NA,TRBJ2-2,CASSQIGMGTGKTTGELFF,TGCGCCAGCAGCCAAATCGGGATGGGTACAGGGAAGACCACCGGGGAGCTGTTTTTT
12,TRBV29-1,once,NA,TRBJ2-7,CSAGDGSYEQYF,TGCAGCGCAGGGGACGGCTCCTACGAGCAGTACTTC
15,TRBV29-1,NA,NA,TRBJ2-7,CSVVWELRGSYEQYF,TGCAGCGTTGTCTGGGAGCTCCGGGGCTCCTACGAGCAGTACTTC
13,TRBV28,NA,NA,TRBJ1-3,CATLMSGGKTIYF,TGTGCCACCCTCATGTCGGGGGGCAAAACCATATATTTT
14,TRBV10-3,NA,NA,TRBJ2-2,CAISVGGNTGELFF,TGTGCCATCAGTGTAGGCGGGAATACCGGGGAGCTGTTTTTT
17,TRBV27,once,TRBD2,TRBJ2-1,CASSLSAGGPSYNEQFF,TGTGCCAGCAGTTTATCCGCGGGAGGGCCCTCCTACAATGAGCAGTTCTTC
14,TRBV30,once,TRBD1,TRBJ2-5,CAWKRLAGGETQYF,TGTGCCTGGAAGAGGCTGGCAGGGGGAGAGACCCAGTACTTC
12,TRBV13,once,NA,TRBJ1-5,CASSSRDQPQHF,TGTGCCAGCAGCTCCCGGGATCAGCCCCAGCATTTT
13,TRBV19,NA,NA,TRBJ2-1,CASSMSSTNEQFF,TGTGCCAGTAGTATGAGCTCCACCAATGAGCAGTTCTTC
14,TRBV30,NA,TRBD1,TRBJ2-3,CAWSTTGLTDTQYF,TGTGCCTGGAGTACGACAGGGCTAACAGATACGCAGTATTTT
15,TRBV7-8,NA,TRBD1,TRBJ2-5,CASSPVTGGLETQYF,TGTGCCAGCAGCCCCGTTACAGGGGGCCTAGAGACCCAGTACTTC
14,TRBV7-2,NA,NA,TRBJ1-2,CASSSPGFFYGYTF,TGTGCCAGCAGCTCCCCGGGATTCTTCTATGGCTACACCTTC
16,TRBV2,once,TRBD2,TRBJ2-7,CASSSSILAGTYEQYF,TGTGCCAGCAGTTCATCGATTTTAGCGGGAACCTACGAGCAGTACTTC
12,TRBV28,NA,NA,TRBJ2-7,CASSLSGYEQYF,TGTGCCAGCAGCCTAAGTGGCTACGAGCAGTACTTC
14,TRBV6-5,NA,NA,TRBJ2-3,CASSPFSSTDTQYF,TGTGCCAGCAGTCCCTTTTCTAGCACAGATACGCAGTATTTT
15,TRBV4-1,NA,TRBD1,TRBJ2-3,CASSQDQRGPDTQYF,TGCGCCAGCAGCCAAGATCAGAGGGGGCCAGATACGCAGTATTTT
17,TRBV11-3,NA,NA,TRBJ2-7,CASSIFGVGQFSYEQYF,TGTGCCAGCAGTATTTTTGGAGTTGGACAGTTCTCCTACGAGCAGTACTTC
14,TRBV30,NA,NA,TRBJ1-5,CAWSVPGIDQPQHF,TGTGCCTGGAGTGTACCCGGGATAGATCAGCCCCAGCATTTT
13,TRBV29-1,NA,TRBD1,TRBJ2-5,CSLTTGETETQYF,TGCAGCCTAACGACAGGGGAAACAGAGACCCAGTACTTC
15,TRBV15,NA,NA,TRBJ2-1,CATSRVGLSYNEQFF,TGTGCCACCAGCAGAGTTGGGCTCTCCTACAATGAGCAGTTCTTC